The 10 T cell receptor beta chains below were found in one sample sequenced in a study of Graves' ophthalmopathy and Graves' hyperthyroidism. Transcripts of RNA were the source for amplifying TCR beta CDR3 regions. HTBI primers were used in a first-round RT-PCR, which preceded a second-round multiplex PCR. MiXCR was run by TCRdb on the multiplex PCR reads, yielding one entry per CDR3 protein. The table includes over a million distinct CDR3 sequences, 35% to 40% detected once. The sample taken for sequencing was peripheral blood or thyroid tissue (not recorded which). Receptors were obtained from an adult man with Graves' hyperthyroidism.

This clonotype appeared a few times. The rearrangement uses TRBV12-3 or TRBV12-4 and TRBJ2-7; D is undetermined. The CDR3 contains 11 residues. Trimming took 7 bases from V and 5 from J, leaving 9 bases between them. The CDR3: CASNLTDEQYF. The CDR3 coding sequence is TGTGCCAGCAACCTCACTGACGAGCAGTACTTC.

The rearrangement uses TRBV19 and TRBJ1-2; no reliable D call. Germline V lookup: CDR1 LNHDA, CDR2 SQIVND (reference sequence). The CDR3 runs 12 residues. The V end lost 6 bases, the J end lost 9 bases, and 14 bases lay between the germline ends. This chain's CDR3 is CASSAFGESYTF. The CDR3 DNA follows: TGTGCCAGTAGCGCGTTCGGGGAAAGCTACACCTTC.

The CDR3 sequence is CASVGDGAGVYEQYF. CDR3 DNA: TGCGCCAGCGTGGGGGATGGGGCGGGAGTATACGAGCAGTACTTC. V and J are TRBV5-1 and TRBJ2-7, with 7 bases matching TRBD2. Germline V gene lookup returns CDR1 SGHRS and CDR2 YFSETQ. The J segment lost 4 bases and the V segment lost 7 bases, leaving 14 bases of the junction unmatched. The CDR3 totals 15 residues.

A note on this clonotype: A much more abundant neighbour one base away suggests this may be a read error. J is TRBJ2-7 and V is TRBV9, with 8 bases lining up with TRBD1. The germline V gene has CDR1 SGDLS and CDR2 YYNGEE. The length of the CDR3 is 14 residues. V gave up 4 bases and J gave up 7 bases; unmatched junction bases: 10. The CDR3 region has the DNA TGTGCCAGCAGCCCTCGACAGGGGACGGGGGAGCAGTACTTC. Its protein product is CASSPRQGTGEQYF.

This clonotype occurred many times. The genes are TRBV7-9 and TRBJ2-7; TRBD1 matches 11 bases. The germline gives CDR1 SEHNR, CDR2 FQNEAQ (reference sequence). The CDR3 spans 16 residues. With 7 bases clipped from V and 2 bases from J, the junction kept 10 bases outside the gene matches. CDR3 sequence: CASILTGTGGTYEQYF. The CDR3 DNA follows: TGTGCCAGCATACTAACCGGGACAGGGGGAACCTACGAGCAGTACTTC. The whole variable domain, remainder taken from reference TRBV7-9 and TRBJ2-7, is DTGVSQNPRHKITKRGQNVTFRCDPISEHNRLYWYRQTLGQGPEFLTYFQNEAQLEKSRLLSDRFSAERPKGSFSTLEIQRTEQGDSAMYLCASILTGTGGTYEQYFGPGTRLTVT.

This clonotype has ten or more counts. CDR3 DNA sequence: TGCAGTGCTCTACGACAGGGTACTGAAGCTTTCTTT. Its translation: CSALRQGTEAFF. The V call is TRBV20-1, the J call TRBJ1-1; 7 bases line up with TRBD1. Germline V gene sequence: CDR1 DFQATT, CDR2 SNEGSKA (reference sequence). This CDR3 region has 12 residues. V shed 5 bases and J 5 bases; nucleotides not matched to a gene: 5.

This clonotype was found a few times. The rearrangement uses TRBV19 and TRBJ1-5; D perhaps matches TRBD1 (5 bases). CDR3 length: 15 residues. V shed 3 bases and J shed 0 bases, with 9 bases lying between them. In germline, CDR1 is LNHDA, CDR2 SQIVND (reference sequence). CDR3 amino acids: CASSIEGNSNQPQHF. In DNA, the CDR3 is TGTGCCAGTAGTATTGAGGGGAATAGCAATCAGCCCCAGCATTTT.

This clonotype was seen repeatedly, ten times or more. V and J are TRBV5-1 and TRBJ2-7; 7 bases map to TRBD2. Germline V CDR1 and CDR2: SGHRS, YFSETQ. This CDR3 comprises 15 residues. V trimming: 4 bases; J trimming: 3 bases; junction bases outside the gene matches: 10. The CDR3 bases are TGCGCCAGCAGCGGAGGGAGCGGGAAAAGCTACGAGCAGTACTTC. Its translation: CASSGGSGKSYEQYF. Using reference TRBV5-1 and TRBJ2-7 for the parts outside the CDR3, the full variable domain is KAGVTQTPRYLIKTRGQQVTLSCSPISGHRSVSWYQQTPGQGLQFLFEYFSETQRNKGNFPGRFSGRQFSNSRSEMNVSTLELGDSALYLCASSGGSGKSYEQYFGPGTRLTVT.

Many counts were recorded for this clonotype. The J gene is TRBJ1-3, the V gene TRBV19, with 7 bases that match TRBD1. This CDR3 contains 16 residues. CDR1 and CDR2 from the germline V gene are LNHDA and SQIVND (reference sequence). V was clipped by 10 bases and J by 3 bases; unmatched bases: 15. The CDR3 DNA reads as TGTGCCACCCTCGGGACAGTTGGGCCGGATGGAAACACCATATATTTT. Translating gives CATLGTVGPDGNTIYF. Full variable domain (outside the CDR3, taken from reference TRBV19 and TRBJ1-3): DGGITQSPKYLFRKEGQNVTLSCEQNLNHDAMYWYRQDPGQGLRLIYYSQIVNDFQKGDIAEGYSVSREKKESFPLTVTSAQKNPTAFYLCATLGTVGPDGNTIYFGEGSWLTVV.

The sample holds many counts of this clonotype. In nucleotides, the CDR3 is TGTGCCACCAGTGGGGAGGGTACTGGGGCCAACGTCCTGACTTTC. The encoded protein is CATSGEGTGANVLTF. This rearrangement joins TRBV24-1 to TRBJ2-6, with 7 bases identical to TRBD2. Germline lookup yields CDR1 KGHDR and CDR2 SFDVKD. CDR3 length: 15 amino acids. J gave up 2 bases and V 5 bases, and 2 bases lay outside the gene matches.